The present T cell receptor beta chain was sequenced within a study of vaccination effects on CD4 cells after COVID-19. Points from the study as a whole: Infection- and vaccine-induced clones contracted markedly late after vaccination.

Expansion with viral peptide pools was applied to antigen-specific CD4+ T cells by the ViraFEST assay prior to sequencing. Cells that had been cultured for 10 days were the source of isolated CD4+ T cells. Each participant was given two doses of one vaccine (BNT162b2 or mRNA-1273). Each culture well received about 2 million PBMC. These cells were then cultured in IMDM with about 10 IU/ml IL-2 and 8.5 to 10 ug/ml peptides. Cultures had half their medium replaced with IL-2 medium on days 3 and 7. Profiling relied on immunoSEQ multiplex PCR, and the TCRdb table lists in-frame clones only, not all of them. In the table there are 25,000 to 35,000 clones, about two thirds of which are singletons. There are a few counts of this clone. Its antigen is currently unknown. The length of the CDR3 is 14 residues. Germline V CDR1 and CDR2: SGDLS, YYNGEE. After removal of 3 bases from V and 2 bases from J, the junction contained 4 bases not matched to a gene.

The material was CD4+ T cells from PBMCs cultured with SARS-CoV-2 spike peptides, obtained after COVID-19 vaccination. The rearrangement links TRBV9 to TRBJ1-1; 7 positions agree with TRBD1. The source is a human donor who received a COVID-19 vaccine. This CDR3 reads CASSADRANTEAFF. The CDR3, as DNA: TGTGCCAGCAGCGCCGACAGGGCTAACACTGAAGCTTTCTTT.